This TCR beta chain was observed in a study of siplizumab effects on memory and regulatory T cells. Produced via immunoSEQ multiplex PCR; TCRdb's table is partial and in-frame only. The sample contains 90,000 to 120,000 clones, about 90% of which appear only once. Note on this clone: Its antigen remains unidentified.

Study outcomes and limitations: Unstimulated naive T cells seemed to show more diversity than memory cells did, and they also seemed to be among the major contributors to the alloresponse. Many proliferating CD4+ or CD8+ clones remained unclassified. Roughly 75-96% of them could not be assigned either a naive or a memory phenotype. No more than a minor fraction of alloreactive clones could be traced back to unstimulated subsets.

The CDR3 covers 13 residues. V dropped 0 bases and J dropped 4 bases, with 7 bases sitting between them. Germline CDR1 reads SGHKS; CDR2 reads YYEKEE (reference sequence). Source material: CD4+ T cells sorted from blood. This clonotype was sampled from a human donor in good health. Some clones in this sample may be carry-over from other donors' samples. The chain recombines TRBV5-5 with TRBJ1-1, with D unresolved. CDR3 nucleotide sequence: TGTGCCAGCAGCTTGGCAGCGGCCACTGAAGCTTTCTTT. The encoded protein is CASSLAAATEAFF.